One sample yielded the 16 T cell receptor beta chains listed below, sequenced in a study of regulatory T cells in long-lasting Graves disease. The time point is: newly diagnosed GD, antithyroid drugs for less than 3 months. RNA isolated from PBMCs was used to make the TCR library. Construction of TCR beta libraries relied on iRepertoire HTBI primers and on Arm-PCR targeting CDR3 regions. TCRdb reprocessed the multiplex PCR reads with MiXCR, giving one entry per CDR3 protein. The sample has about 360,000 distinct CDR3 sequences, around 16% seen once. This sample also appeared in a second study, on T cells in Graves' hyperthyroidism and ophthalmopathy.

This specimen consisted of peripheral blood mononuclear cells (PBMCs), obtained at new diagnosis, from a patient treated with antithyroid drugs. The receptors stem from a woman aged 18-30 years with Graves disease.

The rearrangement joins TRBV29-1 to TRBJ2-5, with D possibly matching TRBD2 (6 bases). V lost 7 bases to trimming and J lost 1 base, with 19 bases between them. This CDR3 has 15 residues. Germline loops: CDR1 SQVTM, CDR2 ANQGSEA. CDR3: CSGLSGRGTQETQYF. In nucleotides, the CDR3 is TGCAGCGGACTCTCGGGGCGGGGTACCCAAGAGACCCAGTACTTC.

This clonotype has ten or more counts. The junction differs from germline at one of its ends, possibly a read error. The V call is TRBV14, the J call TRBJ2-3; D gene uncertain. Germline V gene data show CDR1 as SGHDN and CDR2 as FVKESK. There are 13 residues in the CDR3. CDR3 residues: CASSHWGTDTQYF. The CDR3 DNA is TGCGCCAGCAGCCACTGGGGCACAGATACGCAGTATTTT.

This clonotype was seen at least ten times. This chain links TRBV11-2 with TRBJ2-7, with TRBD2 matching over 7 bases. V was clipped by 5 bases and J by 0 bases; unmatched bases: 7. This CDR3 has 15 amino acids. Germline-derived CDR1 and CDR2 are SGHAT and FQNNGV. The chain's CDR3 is CASSQTSASSYEQYF. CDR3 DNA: TGTGCCAGCAGCCAAACTAGCGCTAGCTCCTACGAGCAGTACTTC.

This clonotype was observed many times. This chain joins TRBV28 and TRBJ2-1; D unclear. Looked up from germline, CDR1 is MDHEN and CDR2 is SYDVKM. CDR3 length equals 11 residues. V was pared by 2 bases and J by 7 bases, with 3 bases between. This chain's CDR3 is CASSLMNEQFF. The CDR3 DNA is TGTGCCAGCAGTTTAATGAATGAGCAGTTCTTC.

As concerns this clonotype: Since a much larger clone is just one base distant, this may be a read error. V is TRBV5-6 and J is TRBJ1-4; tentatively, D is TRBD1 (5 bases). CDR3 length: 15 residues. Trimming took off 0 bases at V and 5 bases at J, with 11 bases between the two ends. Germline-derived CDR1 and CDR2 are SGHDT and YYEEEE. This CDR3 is CASSLGGDRNEKLFF. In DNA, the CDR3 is TGTGCCAGCAGCTTGGGCGGAGACAGAAATGAAAAACTGTTTTTT.

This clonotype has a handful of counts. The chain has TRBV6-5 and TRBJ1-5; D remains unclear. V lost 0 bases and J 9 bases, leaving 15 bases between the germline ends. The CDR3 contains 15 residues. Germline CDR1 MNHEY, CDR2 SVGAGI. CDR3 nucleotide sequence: TGTGCCAGCAGTTACTCGATGGACGGCTTAATGCCCCAGCATTTT. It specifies CASSYSMDGLMPQHF.

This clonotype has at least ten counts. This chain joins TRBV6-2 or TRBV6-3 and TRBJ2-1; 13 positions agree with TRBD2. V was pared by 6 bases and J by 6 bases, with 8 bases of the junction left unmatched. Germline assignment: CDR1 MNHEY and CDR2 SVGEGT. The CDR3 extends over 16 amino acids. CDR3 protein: CASRGLAGAWRNEQFF. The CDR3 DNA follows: TGTGCCAGCAGAGGACTAGCGGGGGCCTGGCGCAATGAGCAGTTCTTC.

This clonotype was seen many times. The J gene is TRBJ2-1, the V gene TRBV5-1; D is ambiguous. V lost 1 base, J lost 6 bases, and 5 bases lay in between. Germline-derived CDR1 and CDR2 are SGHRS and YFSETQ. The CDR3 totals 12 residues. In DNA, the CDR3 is TGCGCCAGCAGCTTGATCCGCAATGAGCAGTTCTTC. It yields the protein CASSLIRNEQFF.

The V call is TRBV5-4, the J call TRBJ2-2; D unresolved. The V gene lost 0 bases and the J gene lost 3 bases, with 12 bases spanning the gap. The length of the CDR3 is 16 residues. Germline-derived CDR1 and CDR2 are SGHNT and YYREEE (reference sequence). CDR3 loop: CASSLGPHSDTGELFF. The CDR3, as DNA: TGTGCCAGCAGCTTGGGCCCTCACTCGGACACCGGGGAGCTGTTTTTT.

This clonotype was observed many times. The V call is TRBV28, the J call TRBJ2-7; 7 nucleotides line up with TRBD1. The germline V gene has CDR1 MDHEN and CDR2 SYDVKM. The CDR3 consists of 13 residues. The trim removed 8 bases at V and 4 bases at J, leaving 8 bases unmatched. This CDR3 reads CASVTGATYEQYF. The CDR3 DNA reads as TGTGCCAGCGTTACAGGGGCAACTTACGAGCAGTACTTC.

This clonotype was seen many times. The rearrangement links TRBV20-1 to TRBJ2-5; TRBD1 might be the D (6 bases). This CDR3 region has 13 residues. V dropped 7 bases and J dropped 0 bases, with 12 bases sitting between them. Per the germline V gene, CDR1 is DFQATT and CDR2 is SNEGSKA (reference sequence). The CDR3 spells CSGTGQYQETQYF. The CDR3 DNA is TGCAGTGGGACGGGACAATACCAAGAGACCCAGTACTTC.

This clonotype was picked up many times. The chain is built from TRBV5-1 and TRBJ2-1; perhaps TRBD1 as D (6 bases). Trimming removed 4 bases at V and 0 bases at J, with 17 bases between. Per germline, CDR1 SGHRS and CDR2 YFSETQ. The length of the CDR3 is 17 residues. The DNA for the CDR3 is TGCGCCAGCAGCGTGAACCCAGGGGTGGGCTCCTACAATGAGCAGTTCTTC. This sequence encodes CASSVNPGVGSYNEQFF.

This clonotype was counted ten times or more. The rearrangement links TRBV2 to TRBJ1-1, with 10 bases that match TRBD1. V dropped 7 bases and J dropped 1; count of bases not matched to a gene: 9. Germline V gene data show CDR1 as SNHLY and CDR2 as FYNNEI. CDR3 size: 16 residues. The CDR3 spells CASKGDRGKGNTEAFF. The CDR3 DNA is TGTGCCAGCAAGGGGGACAGGGGCAAAGGGAACACTGAAGCTTTCTTT. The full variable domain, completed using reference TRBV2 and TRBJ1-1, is EPEVTQTPSHQVTQMGQEVILRCVPISNHLYFYWYRQILGQKVEFLVSFYNNEISEKSEIFDDQFSVERPDGSNFTLKIRSTKLEDSAMYFCASKGDRGKGNTEAFFGQGTRLTVV.

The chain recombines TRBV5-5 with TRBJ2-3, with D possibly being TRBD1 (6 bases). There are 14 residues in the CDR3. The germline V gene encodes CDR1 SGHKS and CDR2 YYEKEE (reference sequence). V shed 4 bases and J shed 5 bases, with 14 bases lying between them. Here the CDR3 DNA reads TGTGCCAGCAGCAGGGGGACCGCCGAAGATACGCAGTATTTT. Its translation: CASSRGTAEDTQYF.

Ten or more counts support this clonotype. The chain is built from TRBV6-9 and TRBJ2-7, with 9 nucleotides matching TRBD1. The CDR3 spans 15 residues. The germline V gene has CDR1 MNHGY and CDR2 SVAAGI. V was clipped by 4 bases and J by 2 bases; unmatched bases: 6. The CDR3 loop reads CASSSDRGLTYEQYF. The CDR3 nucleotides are TGTGCCAGCAGTTCGGACAGGGGACTTACCTACGAGCAGTACTTC.

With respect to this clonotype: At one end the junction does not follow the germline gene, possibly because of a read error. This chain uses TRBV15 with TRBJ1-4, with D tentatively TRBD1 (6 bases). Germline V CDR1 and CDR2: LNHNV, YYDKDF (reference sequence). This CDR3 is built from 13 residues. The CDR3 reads CAISRSGDEKLFF. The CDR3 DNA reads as TGTGCCATCAGCCGGTCAGGGGATGAAAAACTGTTTTTT.